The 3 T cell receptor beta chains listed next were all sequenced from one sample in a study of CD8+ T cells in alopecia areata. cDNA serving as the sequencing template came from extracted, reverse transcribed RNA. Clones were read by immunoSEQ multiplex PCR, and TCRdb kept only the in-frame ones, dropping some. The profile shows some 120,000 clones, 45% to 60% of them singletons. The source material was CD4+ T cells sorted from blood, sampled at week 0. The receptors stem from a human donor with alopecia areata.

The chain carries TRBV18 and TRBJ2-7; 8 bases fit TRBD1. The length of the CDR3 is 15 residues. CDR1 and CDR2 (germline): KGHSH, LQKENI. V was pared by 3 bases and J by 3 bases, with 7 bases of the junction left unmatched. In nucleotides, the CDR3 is TGTGCCAGCTCACCCCTTGGACAGGGAGACTACGAGCAGTACTTC. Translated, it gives CASSPLGQGDYEQYF.

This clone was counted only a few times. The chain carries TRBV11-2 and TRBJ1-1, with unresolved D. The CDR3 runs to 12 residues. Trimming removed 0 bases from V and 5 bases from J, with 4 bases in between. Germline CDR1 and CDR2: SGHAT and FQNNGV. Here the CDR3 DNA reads TGTGCCAGCAGCTTAGATAGGACTGAAGCTTTCTTT. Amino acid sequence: CASSLDRTEAFF.

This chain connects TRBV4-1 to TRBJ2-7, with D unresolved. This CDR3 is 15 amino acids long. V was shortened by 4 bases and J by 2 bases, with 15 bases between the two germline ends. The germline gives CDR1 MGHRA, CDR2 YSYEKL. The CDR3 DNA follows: TGCGCCAGCAGCCCCCAAGGCATGGTCACCTACGAGCAGTACTTC. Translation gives CASSPQGMVTYEQYF.